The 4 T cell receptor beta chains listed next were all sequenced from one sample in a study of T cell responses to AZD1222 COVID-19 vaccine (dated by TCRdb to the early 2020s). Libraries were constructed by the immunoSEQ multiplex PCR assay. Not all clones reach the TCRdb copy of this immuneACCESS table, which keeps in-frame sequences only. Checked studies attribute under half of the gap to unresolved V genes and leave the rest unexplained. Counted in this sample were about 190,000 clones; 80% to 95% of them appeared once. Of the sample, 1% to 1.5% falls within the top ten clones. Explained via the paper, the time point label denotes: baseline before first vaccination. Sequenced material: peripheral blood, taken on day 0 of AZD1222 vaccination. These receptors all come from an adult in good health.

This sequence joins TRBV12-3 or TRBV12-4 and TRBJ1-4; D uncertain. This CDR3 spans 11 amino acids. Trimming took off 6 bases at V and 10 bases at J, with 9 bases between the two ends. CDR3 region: CASSPRRKLFF. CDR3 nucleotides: TGTGCCAGCAGCCCCCGGAGAAAACTGTTTTTT.

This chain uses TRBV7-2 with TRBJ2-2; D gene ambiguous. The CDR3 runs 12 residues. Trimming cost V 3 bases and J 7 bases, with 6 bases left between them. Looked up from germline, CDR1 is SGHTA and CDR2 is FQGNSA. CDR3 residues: CASSFEVGELFF. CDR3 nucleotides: TGTGCCAGCAGCTTTGAGGTCGGGGAGCTGTTTTTT.

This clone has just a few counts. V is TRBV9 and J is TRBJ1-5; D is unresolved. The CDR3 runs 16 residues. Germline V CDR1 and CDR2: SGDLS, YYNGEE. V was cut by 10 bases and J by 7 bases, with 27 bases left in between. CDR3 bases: TGTGCCGGCTCGGTCCCTCCTGAAGCTCCGGGACAGCCCCAGCATTTT. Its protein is CAGSVPPEAPGQPQHF.

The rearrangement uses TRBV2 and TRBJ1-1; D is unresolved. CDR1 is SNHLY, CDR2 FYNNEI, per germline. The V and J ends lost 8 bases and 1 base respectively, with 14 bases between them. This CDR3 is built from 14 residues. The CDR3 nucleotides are TGTGCCAGCTTAGGACGGATTGCGAACACTGAAGCTTTCTTT. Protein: CASLGRIANTEAFF.